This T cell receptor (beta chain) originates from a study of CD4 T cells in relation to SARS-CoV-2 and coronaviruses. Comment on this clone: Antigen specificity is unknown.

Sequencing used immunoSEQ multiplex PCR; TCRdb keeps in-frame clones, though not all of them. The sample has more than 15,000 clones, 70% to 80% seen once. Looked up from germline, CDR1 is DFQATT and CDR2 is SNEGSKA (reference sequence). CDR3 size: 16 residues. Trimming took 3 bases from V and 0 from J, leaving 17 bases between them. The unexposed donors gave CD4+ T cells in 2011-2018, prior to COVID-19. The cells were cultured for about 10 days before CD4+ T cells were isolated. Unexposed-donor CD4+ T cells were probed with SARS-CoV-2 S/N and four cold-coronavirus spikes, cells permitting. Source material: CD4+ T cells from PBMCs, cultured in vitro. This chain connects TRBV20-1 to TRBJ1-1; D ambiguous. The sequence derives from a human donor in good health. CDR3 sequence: CSASPPGSRMNTEAFF. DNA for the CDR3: TGCAGTGCTAGTCCCCCCGGATCAAGGATGAACACTGAAGCTTTCTTT.